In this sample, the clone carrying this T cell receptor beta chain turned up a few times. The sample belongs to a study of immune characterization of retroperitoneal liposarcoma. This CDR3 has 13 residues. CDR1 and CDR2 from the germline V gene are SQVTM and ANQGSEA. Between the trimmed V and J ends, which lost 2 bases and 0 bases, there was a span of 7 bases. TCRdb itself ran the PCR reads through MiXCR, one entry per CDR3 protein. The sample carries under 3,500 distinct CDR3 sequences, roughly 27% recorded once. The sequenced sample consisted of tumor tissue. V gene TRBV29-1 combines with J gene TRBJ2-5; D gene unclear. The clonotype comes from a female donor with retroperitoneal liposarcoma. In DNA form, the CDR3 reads TGCAGCGTTGAAAGCTGGGACCAAGAGACCCAGTACTTC. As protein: CSVESWDQETQYF.